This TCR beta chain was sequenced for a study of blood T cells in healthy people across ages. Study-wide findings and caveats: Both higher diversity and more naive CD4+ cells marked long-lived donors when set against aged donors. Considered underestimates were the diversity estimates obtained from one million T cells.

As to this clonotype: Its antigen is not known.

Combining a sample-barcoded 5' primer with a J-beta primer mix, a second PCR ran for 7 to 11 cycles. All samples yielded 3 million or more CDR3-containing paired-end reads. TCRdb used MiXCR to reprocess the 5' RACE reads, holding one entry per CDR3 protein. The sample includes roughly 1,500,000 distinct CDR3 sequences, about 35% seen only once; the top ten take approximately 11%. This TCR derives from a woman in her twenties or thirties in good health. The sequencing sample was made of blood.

The CDR3 reads CSASNWDSPYNEQFF. The CDR3, as DNA: TGCAGTGCTTCCAATTGGGACAGCCCCTACAATGAGCAGTTCTTC. V and J are TRBV20-1 and TRBJ2-1; 7 bases are a match to TRBD1. This CDR3 has 15 amino acids. J gave up 2 bases and V 5 bases, and 9 bases lay outside the gene matches. Looked up from germline, CDR1 is DFQATT and CDR2 is SNEGSKA (reference sequence).